The clone carrying this TCR beta chain was seen a handful of times. Its antigen is as yet unknown. 13 Jbeta primers and 60 Vbeta primers were used for the PCR. Using immunoSEQ multiplex PCR, the repertoire was profiled, and TCRdb retains in-frame clones only, with some absent. Of about 130,000 clones listed, approximately 79% were seen once; the top ten hold around 4.7%. The sample comes from a study of cytomegalovirus exposure and HLA in healthy donors. Findings and limits, study-wide: Presence/absence results assume similar sequencing depth per donor, which may not hold.

The CDR3 has 12 amino acids. V lost 5 bases, J lost 7 bases, and 11 bases lay in between. The V gene's germline CDR1 is LNHDA and CDR2 SQIVND (reference sequence). The origin of this receptor is a man between 18 and 35 years old in good health and CMV-seropositive. The rearrangement joins TRBV19 to TRBJ1-1; D not certain. Source material: PBMCs. CDR3 bases: TGTGCCAGTAGTCGGTTAGGAGTTGAAGCTTTCTTT. This encodes CASSRLGVEAFF.